These 14 T cell receptor beta chains were all obtained from the same sample, sequenced in a study of blood T cell repertoires in COVID-19. Profiled with immunoSEQ multiplex PCR; TCRdb holds only in-frame clones, not every one. The table has some 200,000 clones, around four fifths seen once. The specimen sequenced was peripheral blood. The receptors come from a woman of 80 years or more with active or convalescent COVID-19.

This clone was counted only a few times. The rearrangement links TRBV9 to TRBJ2-7; 7 nucleotides align to TRBD1. This CDR3 has 15 residues. Per the germline V gene, CDR1 is SGDLS and CDR2 is YYNGEE. The V and J ends lost 0 bases and 1 base, in that order; junction bases with no gene match: 4. CDR3 DNA sequence: TGTGCCAGCAGCGTAGGTACACAGGGGTCCTACGAGCAGTACTTC. Encoded protein: CASSVGTQGSYEQYF. Full variable domain (remainder filled in from reference TRBV9 and TRBJ2-7): DSGVTQTPKHLITATGQRVTLRCSPRSGDLSVYWYQQSLDQGLQFLIQYYNGEERAKGNILERFSAQQFPDLHSELNLSSLELGDSALYFCASSVGTQGSYEQYFGPGTRLTVT.

Only one count was recorded for this clone. V usage is TRBV7-2 and J usage is TRBJ1-2; a weak D match, TRBD1 (6 bases). Per the germline V gene, CDR1 is SGHTA and CDR2 is FQGNSA. V was trimmed by 2 bases and J by 4 bases, leaving 8 bases between them. This CDR3 region has 13 residues. The DNA for the CDR3 is TGTGCCAGCAGCTTACAACAGGGCTATGGCTACACCTTC. It codes for CASSLQQGYGYTF.

The CDR3 nucleotides are TGCGCCAGCAGCCAACTAGCGGGAGGGCCCGGCGGGGAGCTGTTTTTT. Encoded protein: CASSQLAGGPGGELFF. The J gene is TRBJ2-2, the V gene TRBV4-3; 12 nucleotides line up with TRBD2. V shed 2 bases, J shed 7 bases, and the junction held 5 bases outside the gene matches. The length of the CDR3 is 16 residues. Germline V gene data show CDR1 as LGHNA and CDR2 as YSLEER.

This chain links TRBV4-2 with TRBJ2-3; 7 nucleotides match TRBD2. Germline V CDR1 and CDR2: LGHNA, YNFKEQ. V lost 0 bases and J lost 9; bases outside the gene matches: 12. CDR3 length equals 16 residues. The CDR3 reads CASSQDLGQRGSTQYF. The CDR3 nucleotides read TGTGCCAGCAGCCAAGATCTGGGCCAGCGGGGCTCAACGCAGTATTTT.

This chain joins TRBV7-2 and TRBJ2-3; a weak D match, TRBD2 (5 bases). Trimming removed 4 bases at V and 2 bases at J, with 16 bases between. Germline V gene sequence: CDR1 SGHTA, CDR2 FQGNSA. This CDR3 region has 16 residues. CDR3 sequence reads: CASSWGAGWVTDTQYF. CDR3 nucleotide sequence: TGTGCCAGCAGCTGGGGAGCTGGGTGGGTCACAGATACGCAGTATTTT.

The chain couples TRBV28 to TRBJ1-4; the D gene is possibly TRBD1 (5 bases). The germline V and J ends were trimmed by 10 bases and 1 base, with 16 bases remaining between them. Germline values: CDR1 MDHEN, CDR2 SYDVKM. This CDR3 has 15 amino acids. CDR3 nucleotide sequence: TGTGCCACCAGAGACGGGGGGTTAACTAATGAAAAACTGTTTTTT. The encoded protein is CATRDGGLTNEKLFF.

The rearrangement joins TRBV9 to TRBJ2-1; 10 bases are shared with TRBD2. This CDR3 comprises 14 residues. J lost 9 bases, V lost 8 bases, and 11 bases had no gene match. Germline values: CDR1 SGDLS, CDR2 YYNGEE. The DNA for the CDR3 is TGTGCCAGTTCTGGTCTAGCGGGAGACGGTGAGCAGTTCTTC. This translates into CASSGLAGDGEQFF.

The gene calls are TRBV7-3 and TRBJ1-2; D call uncertain. The CDR3 consists of 15 residues. Trimming removed 2 bases from V and 4 bases from J, with 14 bases in between. The germline V gene has CDR1 SGHTA and CDR2 FQGTGA. CDR3 residues: CASSLEGRAPYGYTF. In DNA, the CDR3 is TGTGCCAGCAGCTTAGAAGGGCGGGCCCCCTATGGCTACACCTTC.

V gene TRBV30 combines with J gene TRBJ2-3, with D perhaps matching TRBD2 (7 bases). This CDR3 has 16 amino acids. Trimming removed 5 bases from V and 1 base from J, with 19 bases in between. Germline V lookup: CDR1 GTSNPN, CDR2 SVGIG (reference sequence). For the CDR3, the DNA is TGTGCCTGGTACAGGGCGGGAGCACCCCGCACAGATACGCAGTATTTT. Residues: CAWYRAGAPRTDTQYF.

In DNA, the CDR3 is TGTGCCAGCAGCTTAGGTCCCCGGACTAGCGGATACAATGAGCAGTTCTTC. The encoded protein is CASSLGPRTSGYNEQFF. The genes are TRBV7-8 and TRBJ2-1, with 10 bases that match TRBD2. V lost 1 base, J lost 4 bases, and 7 bases stayed unmatched. CDR1 is SGHVS, CDR2 FQNEAQ, per germline. The CDR3 runs 17 residues.

The J gene is TRBJ1-5, the V gene TRBV6-6; a weak D match, TRBD1 (6 bases). Germline values: CDR1 MNHNY, CDR2 SVGAGI (reference sequence). The CDR3 totals 19 residues. The V end was cut by 5 bases, the J end by 0 bases, with 23 bases between. CDR3 region: CASSLGVGGAVNSNQPQHF. Here the CDR3 DNA reads TGTGCCAGCAGTCTGGGAGTTGGGGGGGCTGTGAATAGCAATCAGCCCCAGCATTTT.

V is TRBV18 and J is TRBJ1-1, with a possible D match to TRBD1 (5 bases). CDR1 and CDR2 (germline): KGHSH, LQKENI. The length of the CDR3 is 15 residues. Trimming shortened V by 3 bases and J by 3 bases, and 14 bases separated the two germline ends. The CDR3 DNA reads as TGTGCCAGCTCACCGGGCCAGGGCCCTTACACTGAAGCTTTCTTT. Translated, it gives CASSPGQGPYTEAFF. Looking up the rest from reference TRBV18 and TRBJ1-1 gives the full variable domain: NAGVMQNPRHLVRRRGQEARLRCSPMKGHSHVYWYRQLPEEGLKFMVYLQKENIIDESGMPKERFSAEFPKEGPSILRIQQVVRGDSAAYFCASSPGQGPYTEAFFGQGTRLTVV.

This clone appeared a few times. This rearrangement joins TRBV5-6 to TRBJ1-5, with TRBD1 matching 7 bases. The germline gives CDR1 SGHDT, CDR2 YYEEEE. The junction had 8 bases not matched to a gene; V was cut back by 2 bases and J by 3 bases. CDR3 size: 16 residues. CDR3 DNA: TGTGCCAGCAGCTTAAGGTCCGGGACAGTCAATCAGCCCCAGCATTTT. This encodes CASSLRSGTVNQPQHF.

The J gene is TRBJ2-5, the V gene TRBV2; possibly TRBD1 for D (6 bases). Germline V CDR1 and CDR2: SNHLY, FYNNEI. The ends were cut back, 6 bases at V and 9 bases at J, with 17 bases in the middle. CDR3 size: 13 residues. The CDR3 loop is CASREQGPWAQYF. The CDR3, as DNA: TGTGCCAGCAGGGAACAGGGCCCGTGGGCCCAGTACTTC.